This entry describes one T cell receptor (beta chain). The sample is drawn from a study of blood T cell repertoires in COVID-19. In the study overall: COVID-19 samples, acute and convalescent, were from the United States, Italy and Spain. Nucleic acid was either cDNA or gDNA, and it came from T cells, B-cell-depleted T cells, or PBMCs.

The V gene end was trimmed by 2 bases and the J gene end by 8 bases; junction bases not matched to a gene: 7. The CDR3 is made up of 15 amino acids. Germline values: CDR1 MNHNY, CDR2 SVGAGI (reference sequence). Produced via immunoSEQ multiplex PCR; TCRdb's table is partial and in-frame only. This table has over 60,000 clones, 85% to 90% appearing once. V gene TRBV6-6 combines with J gene TRBJ2-2, with 8 nucleotides matching TRBD1. Input material: peripheral blood. The sequence was obtained from a woman aged 45 to 65 with active COVID-19. As DNA, the CDR3 is TGTGCCAGCAGTTACCTGACAGGGGTTTGGGGGGAGCTGTTTTTT. Encoded protein: CASSYLTGVWGELFF.